What follows are 25 T cell receptor beta chains derived from one specimen sequenced in a study of blood T cell repertoires in COVID-19. Using immunoSEQ multiplex PCR, the repertoire was profiled, and TCRdb retains in-frame clones only, with some absent. Of around 130,000 clones in the sample, around 87% were seen once. Sequenced material: peripheral blood. All receptors come from a human donor in a cohort sampled during active COVID-19.

This clone turned up a few times. The gene calls are TRBV7-2 and TRBJ2-7; 12 bases fit TRBD2. Germline CDR1 and CDR2: SGHTA and FQGNSA. The CDR3 has 15 amino acids. V lost 5 bases to trimming and J lost 2 bases; unmatched junction nucleotides: 4. CDR3 nucleotide sequence: TGTGCCAGCAGCGCGACTAGCGGGAGTACCTACGAGCAGTACTTC. It is translated as CASSATSGSTYEQYF.

The chain combines TRBV5-1 with TRBJ1-3, with D hard to call. Germline V gene data show CDR1 as SGHRS and CDR2 as YFSETQ. Trimming cost V 4 bases and J 0 bases, with 8 bases left between them. There are 14 residues in the CDR3. CDR3 nucleotides: TGCGCCAGCAGCCCGGGTAGCTCTGGAAACACCATATATTTT. This encodes CASSPGSSGNTIYF. The full variable domain, with the rest looked up from reference TRBV5-1 and TRBJ1-3, is KAGVTQTPRYLIKTRGQQVTLSCSPISGHRSVSWYQQTPGQGLQFLFEYFSETQRNKGNFPGRFSGRQFSNSRSEMNVSTLELGDSALYLCASSPGSSGNTIYFGEGSWLTVV.

This chain connects TRBV4-1 to TRBJ1-5, with D unresolved. CDR1 MGHRA and CDR2 YSYEKL come from the germline V gene. Trimming removed 0 bases at V and 9 bases at J, with 9 bases between. This CDR3 has 13 residues. The CDR3 sequence is CASSQERVSPQHF. Here the CDR3 DNA reads TGCGCCAGCAGCCAAGAGCGCGTGTCGCCCCAGCATTTT.

V usage is TRBV27 and J usage is TRBJ1-6, with D maybe TRBD1 (5 bases). Trimming pared 0 bases from V and 8 bases from J, leaving 14 bases between. Germline CDR1 and CDR2: MNHEY and SMNVEV (reference sequence). CDR3 length equals 16 residues. In nucleotides, the CDR3 is TGTGCCAGCAGTTTATCGGACACCCCAGGATATTCACCCCTCCACTTT. This codes for CASSLSDTPGYSPLHF.

The chain recombines TRBV7-9 with TRBJ1-1; 9 nucleotides align to TRBD1. The trim removed 5 bases at V and 4 bases at J, leaving 5 bases unmatched. CDR3 size: 14 residues. The germline V gene encodes CDR1 SEHNR and CDR2 FQNEAQ (reference sequence). The CDR3 nucleotides are TGTGCCAGCAGCACGGGACAGGGTGGCACTGAAGCTTTCTTT. Its protein is CASSTGQGGTEAFF. Full variable domain (rest looked up from reference TRBV7-9 and TRBJ1-1): DTGVSQNPRHKITKRGQNVTFRCDPISEHNRLYWYRQTLGQGPEFLTYFQNEAQLEKSRLLSDRFSAERPKGSFSTLEIQRTEQGDSAMYLCASSTGQGGTEAFFGQGTRLTVV.

The chain joins TRBV2 to TRBJ2-2; 7 nucleotides align to TRBD2. With V trimmed by 10 bases and J by 7 bases, 9 bases remained unmatched. Germline V lookup: CDR1 SNHLY, CDR2 FYNNEI. There are 13 residues in the CDR3. The CDR3 spells CATRRELNGELFF. DNA for the CDR3: TGTGCCACCCGGCGGGAGTTGAACGGGGAGCTGTTTTTT.

This CDR3 is CASSLGRTGVNEQFF. The CDR3 DNA reads as TGTGCCAGCAGCTTAGGCCGGACAGGAGTAAATGAGCAGTTCTTC. This chain uses TRBV13 with TRBJ2-1; 7 nucleotides line up with TRBD1. V lost 0 bases and J lost 7; bases outside the gene matches: 6. CDR1 is PRHDT, CDR2 FYEKMQ, per germline (reference sequence). This CDR3 has 15 amino acids.

CDR3 in amino acids: CAIDLIGTSGRPGNEQFF. DNA for the CDR3: TGTGCCATAGACCTTATCGGGACTAGCGGGAGACCGGGGAATGAGCAGTTCTTC. The genes are TRBV2 and TRBJ2-1; TRBD2 aligns across 14 bases. The ends lost 10 bases at V and 7 bases at J; junction bases unmatched: 18. The length of the CDR3 is 18 residues. Germline V gene sequence: CDR1 SNHLY, CDR2 FYNNEI.

This chain connects TRBV7-3 to TRBJ2-3, with D perhaps TRBD2 (6 bases). Looked up from germline, CDR1 is SGHTA and CDR2 is FQGTGA. With 5 bases removed from V and 1 base from J, the gap between germline ends came to 19 bases. The CDR3 runs to 17 residues. CDR3 loop: CASSLGHSGGGTDTQYF. DNA of the CDR3: TGTGCCAGCAGCCTAGGCCATAGCGGCGGAGGCACAGATACGCAGTATTTT.

This chain uses TRBV27 with TRBJ1-5, with a weak D call TRBD1 (6 bases). Germline assignment: CDR1 MNHEY and CDR2 SMNVEV (reference sequence). Trimming cost V 1 base and J 0 bases, with 13 bases left between them. The CDR3 spans 17 residues. The CDR3 sequence is CASSLFGGRNSNQPQHF. CDR3 in DNA: TGTGCCAGCAGTTTATTCGGGGGGCGGAATAGCAATCAGCCCCAGCATTTT.

The V gene is TRBV7-2, the J gene TRBJ2-1; possibly TRBD1 for D (6 bases). The CDR3 sequence is 15 residues long. CDR1 is SGHTA, CDR2 FQGNSA, per germline. V was clipped by 3 bases and J by 2 bases, with 11 bases between them. DNA for the CDR3: TGTGCCAGCAGCTTTACGAGGGACACCTACAATGAGCAGTTCTTC. Protein: CASSFTRDTYNEQFF.

The chain combines TRBV2 with TRBJ2-2, with 8 bases fitting TRBD1. V shed 8 bases and J 1 base; nucleotides not matched to a gene: 6. Germline V gene sequence: CDR1 SNHLY, CDR2 FYNNEI. The CDR3 is 15 residues long. CDR3 DNA: TGTGCCAGCTTTGGGGACAGGAAGAACACCGGGGAGCTGTTTTTT. Amino acid sequence: CASFGDRKNTGELFF. The full variable domain, rest sourced from reference TRBV2 and TRBJ2-2, is EPEVTQTPSHQVTQMGQEVILRCVPISNHLYFYWYRQILGQKVEFLVSFYNNEISEKSEIFDDQFSVERPDGSNFTLKIRSTKLEDSAMYFCASFGDRKNTGELFFGEGSRLTVL.

This clone was seen only a few times. The genes are TRBV30 and TRBJ1-3; 7 bases are shared with TRBD1. V was pared by 5 bases and J by 4 bases, with 8 bases of the junction left unmatched. This CDR3 comprises 14 residues. The germline V gene has CDR1 GTSNPN and CDR2 SVGIG (reference sequence). CDR3 in amino acids: CAWVRQGGGNTIYF. As DNA, the CDR3 is TGTGCCTGGGTTCGACAGGGAGGAGGAAACACCATATATTTT.

This chain connects TRBV7-9 to TRBJ1-1; D is unresolved. The V gene lost 3 bases and the J gene lost 7 bases, with 9 bases spanning the gap. The CDR3 contains 12 residues. Germline V gene sequence: CDR1 SEHNR, CDR2 FQNEAQ (reference sequence). The DNA of the CDR3 is TGTGCCAGCAGCTTGGCATATGTTGAAGCTTTCTTT. It specifies CASSLAYVEAFF.

V usage is TRBV19 and J usage is TRBJ2-7, with 10 positions matching TRBD2. This CDR3 contains 15 residues. V dropped 1 base and J dropped 3; count of bases not matched to a gene: 3. Germline V CDR1 and CDR2: LNHDA, SQIVND (reference sequence). The CDR3 loop reads CASSIAASGSYEQYF. The DNA for the CDR3 is TGTGCCAGTAGTATAGCGGCTAGCGGGAGCTACGAGCAGTACTTC.

The chain combines TRBV11-2 with TRBJ2-4; a weak D match, TRBD2 (6 bases). The length of the CDR3 is 16 residues. Germline CDR1 and CDR2: SGHAT and FQNNGV. Trimming cost V 1 base and J 3 bases, with 13 bases left between them. The CDR3 protein is CASSLGPRDFKNIQYF. In DNA form, the CDR3 reads TGTGCCAGCAGCTTAGGACCCCGGGACTTCAAAAACATTCAGTACTTC.

The rearrangement uses TRBV11-2 and TRBJ2-7; possible D gene TRBD2, 7 bases. The CDR3 is 14 residues long. From germline, CDR1 is SGHAT and CDR2 FQNNGV. With 4 bases removed from V and 6 bases from J, the gap between germline ends came to 16 bases. The DNA of the CDR3 is TGTGCCAGCAGCTCTATGCGAGGGGGGGTCGAGCAGTACTTC. Its protein product is CASSSMRGGVEQYF.

This rearrangement joins TRBV27 to TRBJ2-3, with D uncertain. Germline CDR1 reads MNHEY; CDR2 reads SMNVEV (reference sequence). Trimming cost V 6 bases and J 6 bases, with 10 bases left between them. The CDR3 contains 12 residues. The CDR3 DNA is TGTGCCAGCAGCGCGACTCGTGATACGCAGTATTTT. It specifies CASSATRDTQYF.

The V gene is TRBV30, the J gene TRBJ1-2, with 8 bases fitting TRBD1. The germline CDR1 and CDR2 sequences are GTSNPN and SVGIG (reference sequence). This CDR3 region has 14 residues. V shed 4 bases and J 2 bases; nucleotides not matched to a gene: 6. CDR3 bases: TGTGCCTGGAAGGACAGGGCGATAAACTATGGCTACACCTTC. Its translation is CAWKDRAINYGYTF.

V is TRBV7-2 and J is TRBJ2-1, with 7 positions matching TRBD2. The CDR3 has 15 amino acids. Per germline, CDR1 SGHTA and CDR2 FQGNSA. Trimming took 0 bases from V and 5 from J; bases not matched to a gene: 4. CDR3 loop: CASSLAAGTHNEQFF. The CDR3 nucleotides read TGTGCCAGCAGCTTAGCAGCGGGGACTCACAATGAGCAGTTCTTC.

This rearrangement joins TRBV7-6 to TRBJ2-7; 13 bases are a match to TRBD2. The CDR3 covers 17 residues. Germline V gene lookup returns CDR1 SGHVS and CDR2 FNYEAQ. Germline trimming cut 8 bases from V and 2 bases from J; bases unmatched to any gene: 12. The DNA of the CDR3 is TGTGCCAGCGCCAACCCGGGACTAGCGGGGAAGGCCTACGAGCAGTACTTC. The encoded protein is CASANPGLAGKAYEQYF.

V is TRBV10-2 and J is TRBJ2-7, with a weak D call TRBD2 (6 bases). Trimming took off 3 bases at V and 0 bases at J, with 15 bases between the two ends. CDR1 is WSHSY and CDR2 is SAAADI in the germline V gene. The CDR3 loop spans 16 amino acids. DNA for the CDR3: TGCGCCAGCAGTGAATTGGGGCCGGGGGACTCCTACGAGCAGTACTTC. It translates to CASSELGPGDSYEQYF.

The chain couples TRBV10-1 to TRBJ2-1; no reliable D call. Between the trimmed V and J ends, which lost 4 bases and 1 base, there was a span of 17 bases. CDR3 length: 17 residues. Germline CDR1 reads WNHNN; CDR2 reads SYGVQD (reference sequence). DNA of the CDR3: TGCGCCAGCAGTGGGCCCTCCCTTCCGACATCCTACAATGAGCAGTTCTTC. It translates to CASSGPSLPTSYNEQFF.

The genes are TRBV7-3 and TRBJ2-3, with a possible D match to TRBD2 (6 bases). The CDR3 contains 13 residues. Germline CDR1 reads SGHTA; CDR2 reads FQGTGA. V lost 4 bases and J 4 bases, leaving 9 bases between the germline ends. In DNA, the CDR3 is TGTGCCAGCAGCTCTAGGAGGGCAGATACGCAGTATTTT. As protein: CASSSRRADTQYF.

This clone appeared once. V is TRBV21-1 and J is TRBJ2-1; the D call in the table, TRBD1, was not verified against the DNA. TRBV21-1 is given as a pseudogene. This CDR3 contains 17 residues. Here the CDR3 DNA reads TGTGCCAGCAGCAAGGACAGTATTAGTCCCTACTACAATGAGCAGTTCTTC. Amino acids: CASSKDSISPYYNEQFF.